This T cell receptor beta chain was found in a study of blood T cell repertoires in COVID-19. V shed 4 bases and J shed 5 bases, with 9 bases lying between them. The CDR3 length is 13 residues. The germline gives CDR1 SNHLY, CDR2 FYNNEI. Measured with immunoSEQ multiplex PCR; TCRdb has only the in-frame clones, and not every one. The data hold about 400,000 clones, with approximately 88% observed a single time. There are a few counts of this clone. Other DNA sequences in this specimen translate into the identical CDR3. All enrollees were about 18 to 100 years old and from roughly 22 US areas. The study assigned cohorts using participant-reported clinical history.

V gene TRBV2 combines with J gene TRBJ1-5; D may be TRBD1 (5 bases). Sequencing used PBMCs or T cells enriched from blood (not recorded which). The clonotype was recovered from a woman in her 30s with acute COVID-19. In nucleotides, the CDR3 is TGTGCCAGCAGTGGTAGGGGTTATCAGCCCCAGCATTTT. Its translation: CASSGRGYQPQHF.